The 9 T cell receptor beta chains listed next were all sequenced from one sample in a study of blood T cell repertoires in COVID-19. Sequencing used immunoSEQ multiplex PCR; TCRdb keeps in-frame clones, though not all of them. Of some 670,000 clones in the sample, approximately 90% are singletons; the top ten hold about 0.26%. The material sequenced was peripheral blood. The receptors come from a woman under 30 with acute or convalescent COVID-19.

This sequence joins TRBV18 and TRBJ2-3; maybe TRBD2 (6 bases). The V end lost 4 bases, the J end lost 2 bases, and 19 bases lay between the germline ends. Germline values: CDR1 KGHSH, CDR2 LQKENI. This CDR3 is 17 amino acids long. The DNA for the CDR3 is TGTGCCAGCTCACGATCGTGGACTACCGCCTACACAGATACGCAGTATTTT. As protein: CASSRSWTTAYTDTQYF.

The sample holds one count of this clone. The V call is TRBV6-6, the J call TRBJ1-5, with D perhaps TRBD1 (5 bases). Germline V lookup: CDR1 MNHNY, CDR2 SVGAGI (reference sequence). This CDR3 is 13 amino acids long. Trimming removed 4 bases at V and 4 bases at J, with 8 bases between. The CDR3 region has the DNA TGTGCCAGCAGTTTCGGGGGGAATCAGCCCCAGCATTTT. Amino acid sequence: CASSFGGNQPQHF.

The V and J genes are TRBV6-6 and TRBJ2-7; D ambiguous. CDR3 size: 13 residues. Looked up from germline, CDR1 is MNHNY and CDR2 is SVGAGI (reference sequence). The V and J ends lost 7 bases and 6 bases respectively, with 16 bases between them. CDR3 DNA sequence: TGTGCCAGCACTTATGTAGTACTCGGCGAGCAGTACTTC. Translating it yields CASTYVVLGEQYF.

CDR3 in amino acids: CASSLQTGIANEKLFF. CDR3 sequence (DNA): TGCGCCAGCAGTCTTCAGACAGGGATTGCCAATGAAAAACTGTTTTTT. The chain uses TRBV4-3 and TRBJ1-4; 7 bases align to TRBD1. Trimming at V came to 6 bases and at J to 5 bases, leaving 12 bases not matched to a gene. The CDR3 extends over 16 amino acids. The germline gives CDR1 LGHNA, CDR2 YSLEER.

The rearrangement joins TRBV4-2 to TRBJ1-1; TRBD1 might be the D (6 bases). Trimming stripped 1 base from V and 4 bases from J, with 10 bases between. This CDR3 comprises 14 residues. Per germline, CDR1 LGHNA and CDR2 YNFKEQ. The CDR3 DNA sequence: TGTGCCAGCAGCCAAGGCGCAGGGGCCACTGAAGCTTTCTTT. It encodes CASSQGAGATEAFF.

The V and J genes are TRBV2 and TRBJ1-1, with 10 positions matching TRBD1. This CDR3 has 16 amino acids. V trimming: 6 bases; J trimming: 0 bases; junction bases outside the gene matches: 7. Germline CDR1 reads SNHLY; CDR2 reads FYNNEI. The CDR3 sequence is CASSADRGSMNTEAFF. The CDR3, as DNA: TGTGCCAGCAGCGCGGACAGGGGGAGCATGAACACTGAAGCTTTCTTT.

V gene TRBV5-6 combines with J gene TRBJ1-1; no firm D call. The CDR3 contains 19 residues. Germline CDR1 and CDR2: SGHDT and YYEEEE. The V and J ends lost 4 bases and 0 bases respectively, with 25 bases between them. This chain's CDR3 is CASSEEVYGLEVLNTEAFF. CDR3 in DNA: TGTGCCAGCAGCGAAGAGGTGTATGGTCTAGAGGTGCTGAACACTGAAGCTTTCTTT.

The chain carries TRBV5-4 and TRBJ2-1; 7 bases fit TRBD1. Germline assignment: CDR1 SGHNT and CDR2 YYREEE (reference sequence). The CDR3 is 14 amino acids. V gave up 0 bases and J gave up 6 bases; unmatched junction bases: 3. The CDR3 sequence is CASSLDRGANEQFF. The CDR3 DNA is TGTGCCAGCAGCTTGGACAGGGGTGCCAATGAGCAGTTCTTC.

The chain joins TRBV2 to TRBJ2-5; D is perhaps TRBD1 (5 bases). V lost 4 bases and J 4 bases, leaving 10 bases between the germline ends. CDR1 and CDR2 (germline): SNHLY, FYNNEI. The CDR3 sequence is 13 residues long. As DNA, the CDR3 is TGTGCCAGCAGTGCAACAGGCAGAGAGACCCAGTACTTC. This codes for CASSATGRETQYF.